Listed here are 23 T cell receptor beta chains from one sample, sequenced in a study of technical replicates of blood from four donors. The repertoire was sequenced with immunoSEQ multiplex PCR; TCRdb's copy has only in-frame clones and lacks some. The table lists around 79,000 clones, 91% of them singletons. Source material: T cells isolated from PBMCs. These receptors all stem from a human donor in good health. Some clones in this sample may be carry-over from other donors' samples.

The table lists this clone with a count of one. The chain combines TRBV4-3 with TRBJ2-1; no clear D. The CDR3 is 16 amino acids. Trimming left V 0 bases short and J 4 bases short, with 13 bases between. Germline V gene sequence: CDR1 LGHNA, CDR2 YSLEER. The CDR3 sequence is CASSQDTDPTYNEQFF. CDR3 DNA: TGCGCCAGCAGCCAAGATACAGACCCCACATACAATGAGCAGTTCTTC.

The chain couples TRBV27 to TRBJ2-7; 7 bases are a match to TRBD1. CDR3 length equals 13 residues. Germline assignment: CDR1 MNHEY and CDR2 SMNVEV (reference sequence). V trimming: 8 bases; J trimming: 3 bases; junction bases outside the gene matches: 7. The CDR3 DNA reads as TGTGCCAGCTCCGGGACAGCAGTCTACGAGCAGTACTTC. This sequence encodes CASSGTAVYEQYF.

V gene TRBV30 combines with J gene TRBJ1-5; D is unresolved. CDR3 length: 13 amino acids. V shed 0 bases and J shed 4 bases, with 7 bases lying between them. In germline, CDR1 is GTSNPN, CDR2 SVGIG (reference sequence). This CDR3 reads CAWSVVDNQPQHF. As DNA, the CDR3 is TGTGCCTGGAGTGTTGTAGATAATCAGCCCCAGCATTTT.

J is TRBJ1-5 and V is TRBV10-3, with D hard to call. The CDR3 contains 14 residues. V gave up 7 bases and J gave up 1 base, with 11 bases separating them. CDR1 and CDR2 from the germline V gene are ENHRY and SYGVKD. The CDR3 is CAIIIGLSNQPQHF. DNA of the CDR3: TGTGCCATCATTATTGGGCTAAGCAATCAGCCCCAGCATTTT.

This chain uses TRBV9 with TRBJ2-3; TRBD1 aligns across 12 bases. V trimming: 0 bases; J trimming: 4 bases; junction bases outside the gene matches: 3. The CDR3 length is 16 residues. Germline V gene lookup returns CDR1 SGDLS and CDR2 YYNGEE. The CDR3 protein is CASSVGDRGLPDTQYF. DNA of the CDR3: TGTGCCAGCAGCGTAGGGGACAGGGGGCTCCCAGATACGCAGTATTTT. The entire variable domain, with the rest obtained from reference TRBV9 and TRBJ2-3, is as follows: DSGVTQTPKHLITATGQRVTLRCSPRSGDLSVYWYQQSLDQGLQFLIQYYNGEERAKGNILERFSAQQFPDLHSELNLSSLELGDSALYFCASSVGDRGLPDTQYFGPGTRLTVL.

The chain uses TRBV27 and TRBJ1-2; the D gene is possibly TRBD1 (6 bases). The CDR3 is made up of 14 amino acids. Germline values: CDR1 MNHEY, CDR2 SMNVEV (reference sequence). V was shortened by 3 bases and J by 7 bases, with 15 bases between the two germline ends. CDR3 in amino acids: CASSLAVGARGYTF. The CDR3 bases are TGTGCCAGCAGTTTGGCTGTGGGGGCGCGTGGCTACACCTTC.

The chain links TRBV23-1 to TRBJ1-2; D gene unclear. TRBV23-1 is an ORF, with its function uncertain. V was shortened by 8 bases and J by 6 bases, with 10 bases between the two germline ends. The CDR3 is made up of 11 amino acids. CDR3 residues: CASVTVNGYTF. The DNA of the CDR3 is TGCGCCAGCGTCACAGTTAATGGCTACACCTTC.

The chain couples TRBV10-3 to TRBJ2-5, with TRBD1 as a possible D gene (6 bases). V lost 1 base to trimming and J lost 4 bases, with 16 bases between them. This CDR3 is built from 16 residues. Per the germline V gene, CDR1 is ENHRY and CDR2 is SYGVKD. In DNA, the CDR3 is TGTGCCATCAGTGAGTTTCGTAGGGAAGGGGGAGAGACCCAGTACTTC. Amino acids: CAISEFRREGGETQYF.

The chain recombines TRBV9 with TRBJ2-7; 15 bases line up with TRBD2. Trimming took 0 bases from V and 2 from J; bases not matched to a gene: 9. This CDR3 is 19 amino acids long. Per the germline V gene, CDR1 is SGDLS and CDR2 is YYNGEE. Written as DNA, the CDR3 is TGTGCCAGCAGCGTAGGTCCGGGACTAGCGGGAGGTTTAGCCTACGAGCAGTACTTC. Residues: CASSVGPGLAGGLAYEQYF.

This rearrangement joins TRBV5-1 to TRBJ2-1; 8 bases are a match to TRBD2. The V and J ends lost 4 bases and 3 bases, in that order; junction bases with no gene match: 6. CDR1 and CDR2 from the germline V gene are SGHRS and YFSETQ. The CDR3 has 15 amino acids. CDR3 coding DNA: TGCGCCAGCAGCATTCCACTAGCGGACTACAATGAGCAGTTCTTC. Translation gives CASSIPLADYNEQFF. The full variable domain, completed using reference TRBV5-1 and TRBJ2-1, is KAGVTQTPRYLIKTRGQQVTLSCSPISGHRSVSWYQQTPGQGLQFLFEYFSETQRNKGNFPGRFSGRQFSNSRSEMNVSTLELGDSALYLCASSIPLADYNEQFFGPGTRLTVL.

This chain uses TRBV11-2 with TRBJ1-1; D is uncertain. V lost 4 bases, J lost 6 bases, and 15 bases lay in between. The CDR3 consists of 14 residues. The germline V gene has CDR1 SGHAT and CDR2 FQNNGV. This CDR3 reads CASSSRWEAAEAFF. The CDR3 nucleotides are TGTGCCAGCAGCTCCCGGTGGGAGGCAGCTGAAGCTTTCTTT.

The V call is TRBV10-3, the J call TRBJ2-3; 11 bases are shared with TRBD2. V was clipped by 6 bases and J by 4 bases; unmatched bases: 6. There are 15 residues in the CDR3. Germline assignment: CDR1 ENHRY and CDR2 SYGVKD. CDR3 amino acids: CAISASGRTSDTQYF. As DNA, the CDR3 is TGTGCCATCAGCGCTAGCGGGAGGACATCAGATACGCAGTATTTT.

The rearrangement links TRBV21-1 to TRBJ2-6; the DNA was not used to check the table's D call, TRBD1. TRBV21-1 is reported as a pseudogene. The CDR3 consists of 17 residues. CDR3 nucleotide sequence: TGTGCCAGCAGCAAAACAAATACCCTCTCTGGGGCCAACGTCCTGACTTTC. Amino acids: CASSKTNTLSGANVLTF.

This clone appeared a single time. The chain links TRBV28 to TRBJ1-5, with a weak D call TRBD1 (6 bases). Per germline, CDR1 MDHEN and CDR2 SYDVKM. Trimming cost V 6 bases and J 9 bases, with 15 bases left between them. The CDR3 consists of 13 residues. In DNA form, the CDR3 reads TGTGCCAGCAGAGGGGGGGGATCACGGCCCCAGCATTTT. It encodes CASRGGGSRPQHF.

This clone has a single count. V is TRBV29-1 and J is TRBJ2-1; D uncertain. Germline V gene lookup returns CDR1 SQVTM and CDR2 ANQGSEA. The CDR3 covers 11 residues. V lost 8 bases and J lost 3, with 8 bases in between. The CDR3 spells CSSRFYNEQFF. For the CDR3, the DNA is TGCAGCTCCAGGTTCTACAATGAGCAGTTCTTC.

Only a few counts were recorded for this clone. The CDR3 sequence is CASSPRTGRQLNTEAFF. The CDR3 region has the DNA TGCGCCAGCAGCCCGAGGACAGGGCGCCAACTGAACACTGAAGCTTTCTTT. The rearrangement uses TRBV5-1 and TRBJ1-1; 8 bases are a match to TRBD1. Germline V gene lookup returns CDR1 SGHRS and CDR2 YFSETQ. This CDR3 spans 17 amino acids. V shed 4 bases and J 0 bases; nucleotides not matched to a gene: 11. The full variable domain, in which reference TRBV5-1 and TRBJ1-1 provide the parts outside the CDR3, is KAGVTQTPRYLIKTRGQQVTLSCSPISGHRSVSWYQQTPGQGLQFLFEYFSETQRNKGNFPGRFSGRQFSNSRSEMNVSTLELGDSALYLCASSPRTGRQLNTEAFFGQGTRLTVV.

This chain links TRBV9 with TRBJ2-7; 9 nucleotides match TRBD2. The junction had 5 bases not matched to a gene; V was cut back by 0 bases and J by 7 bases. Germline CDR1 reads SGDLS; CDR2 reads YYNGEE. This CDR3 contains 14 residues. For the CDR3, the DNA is TGTGCCAGCAGCGTAGCGGGACTAGCTTGGGAGCAGTACTTC. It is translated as CASSVAGLAWEQYF.

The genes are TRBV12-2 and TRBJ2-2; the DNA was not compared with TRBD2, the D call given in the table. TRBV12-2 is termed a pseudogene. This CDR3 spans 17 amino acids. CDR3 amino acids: CASRFLRGETGTGELFF. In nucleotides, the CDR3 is TGTGCAAGTCGCTTTTTGCGGGGGGAGACAGGCACCGGGGAGCTGTTTTTT.

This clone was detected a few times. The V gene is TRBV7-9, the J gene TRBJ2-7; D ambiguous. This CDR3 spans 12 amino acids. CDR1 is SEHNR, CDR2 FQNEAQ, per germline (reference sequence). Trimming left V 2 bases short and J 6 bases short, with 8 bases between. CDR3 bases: TGTGCCAGCAGCTTAAGTTCGGGCGAGCAGTACTTC. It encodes CASSLSSGEQYF. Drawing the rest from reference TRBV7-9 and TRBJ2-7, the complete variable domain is DTGVSQNPRHKITKRGQNVTFRCDPISEHNRLYWYRQTLGQGPEFLTYFQNEAQLEKSRLLSDRFSAERPKGSFSTLEIQRTEQGDSAMYLCASSLSSGEQYFGPGTRLTVT.

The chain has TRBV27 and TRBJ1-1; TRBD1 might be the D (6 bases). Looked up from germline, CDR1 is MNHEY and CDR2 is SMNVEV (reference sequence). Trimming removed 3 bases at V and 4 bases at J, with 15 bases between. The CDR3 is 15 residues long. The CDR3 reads CASSFSRGAITEAFF. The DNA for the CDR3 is TGTGCCAGCAGTTTTTCTCGGGGGGCGATCACTGAAGCTTTCTTT.

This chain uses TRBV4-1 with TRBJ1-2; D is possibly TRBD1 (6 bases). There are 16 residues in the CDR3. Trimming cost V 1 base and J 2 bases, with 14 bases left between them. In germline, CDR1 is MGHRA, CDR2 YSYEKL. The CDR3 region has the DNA TGCGCCAGCAGCCAAGGGCTAGGGGGTACCAACTATGGCTACACCTTC. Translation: CASSQGLGGTNYGYTF.

The CDR3 DNA sequence: TGTGCCAGCAGCTTGTTGGGAGACTACGAGCAGTACTTC. Translating gives CASSLLGDYEQYF. The chain couples TRBV5-6 to TRBJ2-7, with a tentative D call TRBD2 (5 bases). The CDR3 covers 13 residues. CDR1 SGHDT and CDR2 YYEEEE come from the germline V gene. The ends were cut back, 1 base at V and 3 bases at J, with 8 bases in the middle.

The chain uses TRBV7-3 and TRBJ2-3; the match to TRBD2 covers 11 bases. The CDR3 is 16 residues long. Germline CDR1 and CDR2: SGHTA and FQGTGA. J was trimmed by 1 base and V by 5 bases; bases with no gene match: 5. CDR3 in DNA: TGTGCCAGCAGCCCGGGACTAGCGGACGGCACAGATACGCAGTATTTT. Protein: CASSPGLADGTDTQYF.